Listed below are T cell receptor beta chains from one sample, sequenced in a study of OX40 agonist ivuxolimab in advanced cancers. Generated by immunoSEQ multiplex PCR, the TCRdb table keeps only in-frame clones and is missing some. The sample carries roughly 100,000 clones, approximately 94% recorded once. Material: CD4+ or CD8+ T cells sorted from blood, obtained in a trial of the OX40 agonist ivuxolimab. All receptors come from an adult with an advanced solid tumor such as melanoma, head and neck, liver or kidney cancer. The CDR3 runs from the conserved cysteine through the conserved F or W. A D gene is named only where the DNA matches it firmly. For some rows the clone size is stated as once, few or many, or as a class when expanded; others skip it.

v_call	j_call	d_call	clone_size	cdr3_aa	cdr3_nt
TRBV27	TRBJ2-5	.	.	CASSLSKSGGLGTQYF	TGTGCCAGCAGTTTATCAAAGAGTGGGGGGCTTGGGACCCAGTACTTC
TRBV5-8	TRBJ2-3	TRBD1	.	CASGWGQGTDTQYF	TGTGCCAGCGGCTGGGGACAGGGAACAGATACGCAGTATTTT
TRBV15	TRBJ1-1	.	.	CATSTSDRLNTEAFF	TGTGCCACCAGCACAAGCGACAGGCTGAACACTGAAGCTTTCTTT
TRBV4-1	TRBJ1-1	TRBD1	.	CASSLRQGEDEAFF	TGCGCCAGCAGCTTAAGACAGGGGGAGGATGAAGCTTTCTTT
TRBV7-2	TRBJ1-2	.	.	CASSFRGGYGYTF	TGTGCCAGCAGCTTCCGGGGGGGCTATGGCTACACCTTC
TRBV19	TRBJ1-1	TRBD1	.	CASSIGDREAFF	TGTGCCAGTAGTATAGGGGACAGGGAAGCTTTCTTT
TRBV19	TRBJ1-1	.	.	CASSTRGGANTEAFF	TGTGCCAGTAGTACCCGTGGAGGGGCGAACACTGAAGCTTTCTTT
TRBV28	TRBJ1-5	.	.	CASSLWLSVPQPQHF	TGTGCCAGCAGTTTATGGCTCTCGGTACCCCAGCCCCAGCATTTT
TRBV7-8	TRBJ2-1	TRBD1	.	CASLQQGGLYNEQFF	TGTGCCAGCCTTCAACAGGGGGGCCTTTACAATGAGCAGTTCTTC
TRBV27	TRBJ2-2	.	.	CASSLRETGELFF	TGTGCCAGCAGTTTACGGGAGACCGGGGAGCTGTTTTTT
TRBV9	TRBJ2-7	.	.	CASSVGGRPYEQYF	TGTGCCAGCAGCGTAGGGGGGAGACCCTACGAGCAGTACTTC
TRBV5-1	TRBJ2-3	TRBD2	once	CASSPGLDGSTDTQYF	TGCGCCAGCAGCCCGGGACTAGATGGGAGCACAGATACGCAGTATTTT
TRBV15	TRBJ1-5	.	.	CATSREGPARPQHF	TGTGCCACCAGCAGAGAAGGCCCCGCCAGGCCCCAGCATTTT
TRBV4-1	TRBJ2-7	.	.	CASSSGPGQLYEQYF	TGCGCCAGCAGTTCCGGGCCGGGCCAGCTCTACGAGCAGTACTTC
TRBV7-3	TRBJ2-2	TRBD2	once	CASSLIARTSGRKDAGELFF	TGTGCCAGCAGCTTAATTGCCCGGACTAGCGGGAGGAAAGATGCCGGGGAGCTGTTTTTT
TRBV27	TRBJ2-7	TRBD1	.	CASSLRDRSYEQYF	TGTGCCAGCAGTTTACGGGACAGATCCTACGAGCAGTACTTC
TRBV6-6	TRBJ2-3	.	.	CATSSGPRGDTQYF	TGTGCCACCTCTAGCGGACCCAGGGGAGATACGCAGTATTTT
TRBV7-9	TRBJ2-6	.	.	CASSLDGKNVLTF	TGTGCCAGCAGCTTAGACGGGAAGAACGTCCTGACTTTC
TRBV19	TRBJ1-5	TRBD1	few	CASKSGTGYEPQHF	TGTGCCAGTAAATCCGGGACAGGGTATGAGCCCCAGCATTTT
TRBV5-1	TRBJ1-4	TRBD1	once	CASSLEGAEKLFF	TGCGCCAGCAGCTTGGAGGGGGCTGAAAAACTGTTTTTT
TRBV30	TRBJ2-7	TRBD1	.	CACGQGDYGSYEQYF	TGTGCCTGTGGACAGGGTGACTACGGCTCCTACGAGCAGTACTTC
TRBV5-6	TRBJ2-3	TRBD2	.	CASSYNSGREDTQYF	TGTGCCAGCAGCTACAATAGCGGGAGGGAGGATACGCAGTATTTT
TRBV27	TRBJ2-7	.	.	CASSYRQGTYYEQYF	TGTGCCAGCAGTTACCGCCAGGGGACTTACTACGAGCAGTACTTC
TRBV10-3	TRBJ2-1	.	.	CAISESAAGRQPYNEQFF	TGTGCCATCAGTGAGTCGGCCGCGGGGAGACAACCATACAATGAGCAGTTCTTC
TRBV5-1	TRBJ1-1	.	.	CASSASPGQPNTEAFF	TGCGCCAGCAGCGCCTCCCCGGGACAACCTAACACTGAAGCTTTCTTT
TRBV5-4	TRBJ2-1	.	once	CASSLEQSSYNEQFF	TGTGCCAGCAGCTTGGAACAGAGCTCCTACAATGAGCAGTTCTTC
TRBV29-1	TRBJ2-5	TRBD1	once	CSVWTGPETQYF	TGCAGCGTATGGACAGGACCAGAGACCCAGTACTTC
TRBV25-1	TRBJ1-5	.	.	CASSDRRYNQPQHF	TGTGCCAGCAGTGATAGAAGATACAATCAGCCCCAGCATTTT
TRBV4-3	TRBJ1-4	TRBD1	.	CASNQGEEGEKLFF	TGCGCCAGCAACCAGGGGGAGGAAGGTGAAAAACTGTTTTTT